Here is one T cell receptor (beta chain) with its context. CDR3 length: 15 residues. V was clipped by 3 bases and J by 0 bases; unmatched bases: 3. Per the germline V gene, CDR1 is SGDLS and CDR2 is YYNGEE. The sample comes from a study of blood T cell repertoires in COVID-19. Study-wide background: T cells, B-cell-depleted T cells, or PBMCs provided the cDNA or gDNA that served as material.

Authors' methods: By means of reference gene primer amplification, nucleated cell counts were estimated. Data came from immunoSEQ multiplex PCR; TCRdb stores just in-frame clones and leaves some out. The D gene and trimming were derived from the DNA, and the V and J assignments and clone size from that table. The data show some 93,000 clones, roughly 79% seen once. The genes are TRBV9 and TRBJ1-2; 9 bases map to TRBD1. Material: peripheral blood. This TCR came from an older man with acute or convalescent COVID-19. CDR3 coding DNA: TGTGCCAGCAGCGCGAGGGACAGGGCTAACTATGGCTACACCTTC. Encoded protein: CASSARDRANYGYTF.